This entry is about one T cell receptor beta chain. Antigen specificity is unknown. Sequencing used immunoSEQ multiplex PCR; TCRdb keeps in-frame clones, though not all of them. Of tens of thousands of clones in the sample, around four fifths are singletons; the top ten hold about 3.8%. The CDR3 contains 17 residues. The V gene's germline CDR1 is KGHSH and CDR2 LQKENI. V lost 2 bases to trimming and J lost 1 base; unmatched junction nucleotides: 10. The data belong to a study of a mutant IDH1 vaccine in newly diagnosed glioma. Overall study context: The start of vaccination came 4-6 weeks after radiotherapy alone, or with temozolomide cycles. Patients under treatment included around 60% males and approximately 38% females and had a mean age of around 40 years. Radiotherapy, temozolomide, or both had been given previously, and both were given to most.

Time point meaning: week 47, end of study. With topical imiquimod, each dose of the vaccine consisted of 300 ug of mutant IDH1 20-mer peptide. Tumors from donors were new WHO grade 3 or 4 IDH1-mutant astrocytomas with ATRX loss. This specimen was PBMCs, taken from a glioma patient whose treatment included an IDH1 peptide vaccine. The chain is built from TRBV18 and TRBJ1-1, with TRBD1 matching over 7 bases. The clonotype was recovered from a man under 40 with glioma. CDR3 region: CASSPIGTDNSNTEAFF. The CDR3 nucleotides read TGTGCCAGCTCACCAATCGGGACAGATAACTCGAACACTGAAGCTTTCTTT.